Each of the 18 T cell receptor beta chains below was sequenced from the same sample in a study of OX40 agonist ivuxolimab in advanced cancers. Clones were sequenced by immunoSEQ multiplex PCR, and TCRdb holds only the in-frame ones, with some missing. The repertoire holds 85,000 to 130,000 clones, with roughly nine tenths as singletons. The sample here was CD4+ or CD8+ T cells sorted from blood, taken in a trial of the OX40 agonist ivuxolimab. The receptors stem from an adult with an advanced solid tumor such as melanoma, head and neck, liver or kidney cancer.

The rearrangement links TRBV5-6 to TRBJ2-5, with 8 bases identical to TRBD1. From germline, CDR1 is SGHDT and CDR2 YYEEEE. V was pared by 0 bases and J by 5 bases, with 9 bases of the junction left unmatched. The CDR3 length is 16 residues. The CDR3 bases are TGTGCCAGCAGCTTGGGGGGCACAGGGGGTGGCGAGACCCAGTACTTC. Encoded protein: CASSLGGTGGGETQYF. Variable domain in full (rest from reference TRBV5-6 and TRBJ2-5): DAGVTQSPTHLIKTRGQQVTLRCSPKSGHDTVSWYQQALGQGPQFIFQYYEEEERQRGNFPDRFSGHQFPNYSSELNVNALLLGDSALYLCASSLGGTGGGETQYFGPGTRLLVL.

The gene calls are TRBV6-1 and TRBJ2-5; no definite D call. Germline CDR1 reads MNHNS; CDR2 reads SASEGT. The V end was cut by 6 bases, the J end by 3 bases, with 11 bases between. The CDR3 is made up of 13 amino acids. The CDR3 reads CASRRHTEETQYF. Here the CDR3 DNA reads TGTGCCAGCAGAAGACATACCGAAGAGACCCAGTACTTC.

This clone has only a few counts. The V gene is TRBV11-2, the J gene TRBJ1-1, with 8 bases that match TRBD1. With V trimmed by 5 bases and J by 5 bases, 4 bases remained unmatched. Germline assignment: CDR1 SGHAT and CDR2 FQNNGV. The CDR3 is 13 residues long. The DNA for the CDR3 is TGTGCCAGCAGCGGACAGGGTTGGACTGAAGCTTTCTTT. It codes for CASSGQGWTEAFF.

The rearrangement joins TRBV2 to TRBJ2-5; D is ambiguous. Germline CDR1 is SNHLY and CDR2 is FYNNEI. V was pared by 5 bases and J by 4 bases, with 14 bases between. This CDR3 spans 14 amino acids. CDR3 sequence (DNA): TGTGCCAGCAGTTTATCCAGTATTAGAGAGACCCAGTACTTC. It is translated as CASSLSSIRETQYF.

The chain combines TRBV5-6 with TRBJ1-5; D unclear. CDR1 SGHDT and CDR2 YYEEEE come from the germline V gene. The V end lost 4 bases, the J end lost 0 bases, and 8 bases lay between the germline ends. The CDR3 runs to 14 residues. The CDR3 region is CASSLWISNQPQHF. CDR3 nucleotide sequence: TGTGCCAGCAGCCTTTGGATTAGCAATCAGCCCCAGCATTTT. Full variable domain (rest looked up from reference TRBV5-6 and TRBJ1-5): DAGVTQSPTHLIKTRGQQVTLRCSPKSGHDTVSWYQQALGQGPQFIFQYYEEEERQRGNFPDRFSGHQFPNYSSELNVNALLLGDSALYLCASSLWISNQPQHFGDGTRLSIL.

The chain carries TRBV5-6 and TRBJ2-1; TRBD2 is a possible D gene (5 bases). CDR1 and CDR2 from the germline V gene are SGHDT and YYEEEE. Trimming removed 5 bases from V and 0 bases from J, with 12 bases in between. This CDR3 comprises 15 residues. This CDR3 reads CASRFGISSYNEQFF. The CDR3 DNA reads TGTGCCAGCAGGTTCGGGATCTCCTCCTACAATGAGCAGTTCTTC.

The chain joins TRBV2 to TRBJ1-5, with TRBD1 as a possible D gene (5 bases). The V end was cut by 0 bases, the J end by 6 bases, with 12 bases between. The CDR3 contains 15 residues. The germline gives CDR1 SNHLY, CDR2 FYNNEI. CDR3 sequence: CASSEAFGGFQPQHF. CDR3 bases: TGTGCCAGCAGTGAAGCTTTCGGGGGGTTTCAGCCCCAGCATTTT.

V and J are TRBV5-1 and TRBJ2-5; TRBD1 or TRBD2 may be the D gene (5 bases each). V gave up 6 bases and J gave up 4 bases, with 19 bases separating them. Germline CDR1 is SGHRS and CDR2 is YFSETQ. This CDR3 spans 15 amino acids. CDR3 region: CASTELGAQRETQYF. CDR3 sequence (DNA): TGCGCCAGCACGGAACTAGGGGCGCAAAGAGAGACCCAGTACTTC.

This rearrangement joins TRBV5-1 to TRBJ1-2; D remains ambiguous. This CDR3 is 13 amino acids long. Per the germline V gene, CDR1 is SGHRS and CDR2 is YFSETQ. V lost 0 bases, J lost 4 bases, and 7 bases lay in between. CDR3 sequence (DNA): TGCGCCAGCAGCTTGGGCCTAAGCTATGGCTACACCTTC. Amino acids: CASSLGLSYGYTF.

The chain combines TRBV7-2 with TRBJ2-7, with 8 bases identical to TRBD1. CDR3 size: 17 residues. CDR1 is SGHTA, CDR2 FQGNSA, per germline. V shed 0 bases and J 6 bases; nucleotides not matched to a gene: 13. The CDR3 region has the DNA TGTGCCAGCAGCTTAGCGCTCCTCGGACAGGGAGGCTCCGAGCAGTACTTC. Translated: CASSLALLGQGGSEQYF.

The chain is built from TRBV4-3 and TRBJ2-2, with no clear D. CDR1 is LGHNA and CDR2 is YSLEER in the germline V gene. The CDR3 has 12 amino acids. The ends were cut back, 2 bases at V and 6 bases at J, with 4 bases in the middle. DNA of the CDR3: TGCGCCAGCAGCCAAACAGCCGGGGAGCTGTTTTTT. Its protein is CASSQTAGELFF.

The table lists this clone with a few counts. The chain is built from TRBV6-6 and TRBJ1-5; no clear D gene. Trimming took 8 bases from V and 7 from J, leaving 21 bases between them. CDR1 is MNHNY, CDR2 SVGAGI, per germline (reference sequence). This CDR3 contains 15 residues. This CDR3 is CASRSFTVERQPQHF. CDR3 sequence (DNA): TGTGCCAGCCGTAGTTTTACGGTCGAAAGGCAGCCCCAGCATTTT.

The genes are TRBV25-1 and TRBJ1-1, with 9 bases identical to TRBD1. Trimming at V came to 3 bases and at J to 2 bases, leaving 7 bases not matched to a gene. This CDR3 has 16 residues. The germline CDR1 and CDR2 sequences are MGHDK and SYGVNS. The CDR3 spells CASSEITGGLNTEAFF. In DNA, the CDR3 is TGTGCCAGCAGTGAGATTACAGGGGGCCTCAACACTGAAGCTTTCTTT.

This chain uses TRBV6-1 with TRBJ2-7; D gene uncertain. The CDR3 runs 14 residues. Trimming removed 6 bases at V and 4 bases at J, with 16 bases between. The germline V gene encodes CDR1 MNHNS and CDR2 SASEGT. CDR3 sequence (DNA): TGTGCCAGCAGGTCACGGAGTGGGTCATACGAGCAGTACTTC. It specifies CASRSRSGSYEQYF.

This clone came up once. The gene calls are TRBV9 and TRBJ2-2, with D possibly matching TRBD1 (5 bases). This CDR3 has 15 amino acids. Trimming took off 2 bases at V and 4 bases at J, with 12 bases between the two ends. Germline CDR1 is SGDLS and CDR2 is YYNGEE. The CDR3 reads CASSVVVGPTGELFF. The CDR3 nucleotides are TGTGCCAGCAGCGTGGTTGTGGGGCCCACCGGGGAGCTGTTTTTT.

This chain joins TRBV28 and TRBJ1-1; D not certain. Trimming removed 3 bases at V and 5 bases at J, with 16 bases between. The CDR3 totals 15 residues. The germline CDR1 and CDR2 sequences are MDHEN and SYDVKM. The CDR3: CASSFGFTRGTEAFF. The DNA for the CDR3 is TGTGCCAGCAGTTTTGGTTTCACGCGAGGAACTGAAGCTTTCTTT. The full variable domain, its missing parts supplied by reference TRBV28 and TRBJ1-1, is DVKVTQSSRYLVKRTGEKVFLECVQDMDHENMFWYRQDPGLGLRLIYFSYDVKMKEKGDIPEGYSVSREKKERFSLILESASTNQTSMYLCASSFGFTRGTEAFFGQGTRLTVV.

V usage is TRBV2 and J usage is TRBJ2-1; possible D gene TRBD2, 6 bases. This CDR3 contains 14 residues. Germline CDR1 is SNHLY and CDR2 is FYNNEI. V was cut by 3 bases and J by 7 bases, with 13 bases left in between. DNA for the CDR3: TGTGCCAGCAGTGAGAATAGGGGAGGAAATGAGCAGTTCTTC. This gives the protein CASSENRGGNEQFF.

The chain combines TRBV6-5 with TRBJ2-7; 7 bases align to TRBD1. This CDR3 comprises 15 residues. Per the germline V gene, CDR1 is MNHEY and CDR2 is SVGAGI. V lost 6 bases to trimming and J lost 1 base; unmatched junction nucleotides: 9. In DNA, the CDR3 is TGTGCCAGCAGCAGGGATCCAGGGGGATCCTACGAGCAGTACTTC. This sequence encodes CASSRDPGGSYEQYF.